This T cell receptor beta chain was sequenced for a study of T cell repertoires in cytomegalovirus infection. For the study at large: Indications came from public TCR beta signatures; they pointed to CMV infection and to a matching HLA type.

Germline trimming cut 3 bases from V and 6 bases from J; bases unmatched to any gene: 11. Germline loops: CDR1 KGHSH, CDR2 LQKENI. This CDR3 comprises 16 residues. TCRdb re-analysed the reads in MiXCR, keeping a single row per CDR3 protein. Of some 500,000 distinct CDR3 sequences in the sample, around two fifths are singletons; the top ten hold more than 40%. Of note for this clonotype: Antigen specificity is unknown.

The chain is built from TRBV18 and TRBJ2-7, with 10 bases identical to TRBD2. The sequencing here drew on cultured PBMCs, taken from culture after CMV antigen stimulation. This clonotype was sampled from a human donor in good health (CMV status not recorded). Some clones in this sample may be carry-over from other donors' samples. The CDR3 region has the DNA TGTGCCAGCTCACCGCGACGGCTAGCGGGAGTCGGCGAGCAGTACTTC. Protein sequence: CASSPRRLAGVGEQYF.